This TCR beta chain was profiled in a study of T-cell reconstitution after alpha-beta-depleted transplantation in children listed by TCRdb under 2016. At the level of the whole study: Using TCR repertoire profiling, the study quantitatively followed how T-cell immune reconstitution unfolded in children after TCRalphabeta/CD19-depleted allogeneic hematopoietic cell transplantation.

CDR1 is given as DFQATT and CDR2 as SNEGSKA, both from the germline V gene (reference sequence). Clipping removes 6 bases from V and 7 bases from J, with 15 as the unmatched junction base count. From cysteine to phenylalanine, the CDR3 is 16 amino acids long. CDR3 DNA is the only sequence kept; it has 48 bases, read in frame from the first base. The treatment or condition label of this sample denotes: allogeneic hematopoietic cell transplantation with graft depleted of TCRalphabeta T cells and CD19 B cells. The children who served as transplant recipients had been given grafts of TCRalphabeta/CD19-depleted allogeneic hematopoietic cells. The library relied on PCR. Sequencing was carried out with an Illumina HiSeq 2500. Molecular barcoding was employed in the preparation of TCR libraries, with unique molecular identifiers being used to normalize TCRbeta repertoire quantification. The public reads were reanalyzed by TCRdb: fastp trimming at Q25, MiXCR alignment, in-frame beta chains only. Each record represents a unique CDR3 protein, reported with the most common genes and DNA among its rows. The sample table records tens of thousands of distinct CDR3 sequences; roughly 4.4% of these occur just once. The top ten clones comprise 18% of the sample.

This clonotype was observed many times. No antigen is known for it. The input lacks base qualities; no much larger clone sits a single base away. Study-wide findings and limitations: Over the following months the frequencies of hyperexpanded clones went down, and after one year T-cell counts and TCRbeta diversity were mostly credited to newly produced T cells. In some patients, the high TCRbeta diversity seen at day 60 was put down to recipient T cells and intrathymic progenitors that had survived conditioning. Apparently early alphabetaT-cell count recovery about two months after transplant reportedly relied on only several hundred rapidly expanded clones derived from non-depleted graft cells.

Sequencing used PBMCs, mostly from graft donor cells, obtained 180 days after TCRalphabeta/CD19-depleted stem cell transplant. This TCR derives from a boy in the first two years of life who had a stem cell transplant for acute myeloid leukemia, so the T cells may come from the graft donor. Recombination joined TRBV20-1 with TRBJ1-6; TRBD1 lines up with 7 middle nucleotides. The base sequence is TGCAGTGCCTCTCGGACAGGATCGAGAGGGAATTCACCCCTCCACTTT. Translated, this is CSASRTGSRGNSPLHF.